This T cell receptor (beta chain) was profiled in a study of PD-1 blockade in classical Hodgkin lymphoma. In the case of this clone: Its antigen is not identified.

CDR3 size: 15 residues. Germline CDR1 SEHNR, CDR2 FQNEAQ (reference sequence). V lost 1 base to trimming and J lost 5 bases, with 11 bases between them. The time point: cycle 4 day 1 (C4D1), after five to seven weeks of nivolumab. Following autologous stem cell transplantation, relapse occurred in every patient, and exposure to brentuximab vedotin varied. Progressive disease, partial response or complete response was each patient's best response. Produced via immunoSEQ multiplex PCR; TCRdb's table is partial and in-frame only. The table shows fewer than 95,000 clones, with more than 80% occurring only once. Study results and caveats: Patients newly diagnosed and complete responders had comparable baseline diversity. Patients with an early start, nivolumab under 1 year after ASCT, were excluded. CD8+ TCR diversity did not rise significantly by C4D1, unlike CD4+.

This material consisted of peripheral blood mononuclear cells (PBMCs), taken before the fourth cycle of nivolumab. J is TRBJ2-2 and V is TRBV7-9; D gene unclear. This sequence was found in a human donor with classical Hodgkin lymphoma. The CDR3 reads CASSLEGVWTGELFF. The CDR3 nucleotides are TGTGCCAGCAGCTTAGAAGGAGTCTGGACCGGGGAGCTGTTTTTT.